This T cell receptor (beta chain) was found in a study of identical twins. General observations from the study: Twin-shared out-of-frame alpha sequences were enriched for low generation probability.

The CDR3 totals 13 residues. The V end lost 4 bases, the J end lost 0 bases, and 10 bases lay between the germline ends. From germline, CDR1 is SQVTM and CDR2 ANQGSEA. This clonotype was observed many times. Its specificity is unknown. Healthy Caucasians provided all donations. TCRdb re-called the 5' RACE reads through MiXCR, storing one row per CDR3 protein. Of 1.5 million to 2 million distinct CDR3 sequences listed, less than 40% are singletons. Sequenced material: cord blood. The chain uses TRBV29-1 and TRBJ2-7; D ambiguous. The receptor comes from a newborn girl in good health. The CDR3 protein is CSVGYVDSYEQYF. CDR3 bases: TGCAGCGTTGGTTACGTTGACTCCTACGAGCAGTACTTC.